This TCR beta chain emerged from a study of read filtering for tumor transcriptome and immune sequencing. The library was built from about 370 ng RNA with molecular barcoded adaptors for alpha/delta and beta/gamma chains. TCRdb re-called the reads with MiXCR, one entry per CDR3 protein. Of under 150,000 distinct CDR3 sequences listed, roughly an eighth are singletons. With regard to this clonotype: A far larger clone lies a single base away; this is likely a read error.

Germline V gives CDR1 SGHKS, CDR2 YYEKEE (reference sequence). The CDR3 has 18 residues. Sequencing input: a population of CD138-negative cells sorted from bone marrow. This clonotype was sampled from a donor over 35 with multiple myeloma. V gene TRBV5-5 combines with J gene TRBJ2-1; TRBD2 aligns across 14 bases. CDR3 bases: TGTGCCAGCAGCCGGGGACTAGCGGGAGAGAGCTCCTACAATGGGCAGTTCTTC. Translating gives CASSRGLAGESSYNGQFF.